This T cell receptor beta chain was captured by sequencing in a study of T cell responses to AZD1222 COVID-19 vaccine. Germline CDR1 SNHLY, CDR2 FYNNEI. The CDR3 is made up of 10 amino acids. V was clipped by 3 bases and J by 9 bases, with 3 bases between them. The table came from immunoSEQ multiplex PCR; TCRdb's copy has only in-frame clones and leaves some out. The sample yields 100,000 to 130,000 clones, roughly 85% seen once. This chain links TRBV2 with TRBJ2-1, with D unclear. The input for sequencing was peripheral blood, taken 28 days after the second AZD1222 dose. This receptor was obtained from an adult who received the AZD1222 COVID-19 vaccine. In DNA, the CDR3 is TGTGCCAGCAGTGAGGTTGAGCAGTTCTTC. This translates into CASSEVEQFF.